This T cell receptor beta chain was retrieved from a study of vaccination and CD4 T cells after COVID-19. Across the whole study: Convalescent persons amounted to six males plus four females, two of whom were Hispanic. Samples taken post-COVID came a median roughly 97 days after diagnosis, ranging from 35 to 161. Post-vaccine sample collection happened at a median of approximately 74 days after dose two, ranging 14 to 241.

Concerning this clonotype: Its target is unknown.

Germline CDR1 reads MNHNS; CDR2 reads SASEGT. The CDR3 is 14 amino acids. The ends were cut back, 6 bases at V and 1 base at J, with 11 bases in the middle. Cultured CD4+ T cell DNA was sequenced using the Oncomine TCR Beta short-read assay. After culture, CD4+ T cells served as the source for genomic DNA extraction. TCRdb recomputed calls from the PCR reads with MiXCR, one row per CDR3 protein. The sample contains roughly 9,900 distinct CDR3 sequences, 60% to 65% of which appear only once. Specified treatment: roughly ten-day PBMC culture with coronavirus spike peptide pools or control peptides (ViraFEST assay).

The chain couples TRBV6-1 to TRBJ2-3; D not resolved. The clonotype originates from a human donor who had recovered from COVID-19. Source material: CD4+ T cells from blood, cultured in vitro. The CDR3 nucleotides are TGTGCCAGCAGAGTCGAACGGGGCACAGATACGCAGTATTTT. It translates to CASRVERGTDTQYF.